This T cell receptor (beta chain) emerged from a study of T cell repertoires in cytomegalovirus infection. Study-wide background: Recently identified HLA-C-restricted CMV epitopes and well-studied HLA-B-restricted CMV epitopes were used by the study. Matching HLA type and CMV infection were both indicated by public TCR beta signatures.

As regards this clonotype: Its antigen is unknown.

CDR3 size: 14 residues. Germline loops: CDR1 SGHTA, CDR2 FQGNSA. V dropped 11 bases and J dropped 4; count of bases not matched to a gene: 9. TCRdb called the reads again in MiXCR, with one record for every CDR3 protein. Of about 470,000 distinct CDR3 sequences in the sample, roughly 42% were seen once. Whole-study findings and limits: Identification of carriers of CMV plus the relevant HLA was performed using cumulative public TCR beta family frequency. HLA-C-restricted CMV clonotypes gave the most frequent clonotype in two of eight donors.

This TCR derives from a human donor in good health (CMV status not recorded). Some clones in this sample may be carry-over from other donors' samples. This sample comprised cultured PBMCs, obtained from culture after CMV antigen stimulation. The V gene is TRBV7-2, the J gene TRBJ2-3; 10 bases map to TRBD1. CDR3 sequence (DNA): TGTGCCTCTTTAGGGGACAGGGGTCCAGATACGCAGTATTTT. Translation: CASLGDRGPDTQYF.